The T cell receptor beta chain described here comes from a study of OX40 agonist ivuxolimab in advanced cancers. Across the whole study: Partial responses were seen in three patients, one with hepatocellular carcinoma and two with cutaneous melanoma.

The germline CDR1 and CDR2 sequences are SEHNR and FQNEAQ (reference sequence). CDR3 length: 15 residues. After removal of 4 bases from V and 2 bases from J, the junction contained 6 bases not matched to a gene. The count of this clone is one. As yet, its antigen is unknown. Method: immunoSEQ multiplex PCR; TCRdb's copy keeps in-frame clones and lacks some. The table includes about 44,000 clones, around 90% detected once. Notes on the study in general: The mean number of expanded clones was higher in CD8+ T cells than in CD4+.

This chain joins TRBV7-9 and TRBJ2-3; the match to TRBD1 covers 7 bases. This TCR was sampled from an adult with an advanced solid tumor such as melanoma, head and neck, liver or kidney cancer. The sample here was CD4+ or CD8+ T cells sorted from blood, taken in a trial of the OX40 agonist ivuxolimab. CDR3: CASSSPGQNTDTQYF. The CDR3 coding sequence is TGTGCCAGCAGCTCCCCGGGACAGAACACAGATACGCAGTATTTT.